This T cell receptor beta chain originates from a study of blood T cell repertoires in COVID-19. Overall study: Both acute and convalescent COVID-19 samples were obtained from the United States, Italy and Spain.

Each recovered donor of Cohort 3 presented with two negative PCRs, clearance, or symptom resolution. Source study methods: Reference gene primer amplification gave estimated nucleated cell counts. Here immunoSEQ multiplex PCR was the method, and the copy in TCRdb shows in-frame clones only, minus some. D and trimming were read from the DNA, whereas the V and J calls and clone size are those reported in that table. Found here are 150,000 to 250,000 clones, around 82% of them singletons; the top ten hold 10% to 15%. The V and J ends lost 2 bases and 7 bases, in that order; junction bases with no gene match: 4. The CDR3 extends over 13 amino acids. Germline V lookup: CDR1 MNHEY, CDR2 SVGEGT.

J is TRBJ1-2 and V is TRBV6-2 or TRBV6-3; 7 bases map to TRBD1. This clonotype originated in a man in his forties who had recovered from COVID-19. Sequencing was carried out using PBMCs or T cells enriched from blood (not recorded which). The CDR3 sequence is CASSYDEGAGYTF. CDR3 nucleotide sequence: TGTGCCAGCAGTTACGATGAGGGGGCTGGCTACACCTTC.